This is a list of T cell receptor beta chains from one sample in a study of T cell changes during pregnancy in multiple sclerosis. This table comes from immunoSEQ multiplex PCR, and its TCRdb copy is limited to in-frame clones, with some not included. The table has 90,000 to 100,000 clones, about 92% seen once. The specimen was peripheral blood, collected in the first trimester of pregnancy. These receptors were collected from a female donor with multiple sclerosis, enrolled in a pregnancy study. Both conserved end residues are part of each CDR3. The D gene is left open where the match is weak. Expanded clones are given a class, and other clones once, few, many or no size at all.

TRBV5-6	NA	16	NA	TRBJ2-7	CASSLEAGGSTWEQYF	TGTGCCAGCAGCTTGGAGGCAGGAGGGTCAACGTGGGAGCAGTACTTC
TRBV7-9	once	14	NA	TRBJ1-1	CASSPLFRNTEAFF	TGTGCCAGCAGCCCGCTCTTCAGGAACACTGAAGCTTTCTTT
TRBV5-1	NA	16	TRBD1	TRBJ1-3	CASSSGTGNTGNTIYF	TGCGCCAGCAGCTCTGGGACAGGGAATACTGGAAACACCATATATTTT
TRBV11-1	NA	14	TRBD1	TRBJ2-7	CASSLGQGPYEQYF	TGTGCCAGCAGCTTAGGACAGGGACCCTACGAGCAGTACTTC
TRBV11-3	NA	11	NA	TRBJ2-2	CASILYGELFF	TGTGCCAGCATACTTTACGGGGAGCTGTTTTTT
TRBV6-1	NA	20	NA	TRBJ2-1	CASSENRTGGAGADYNEQFF	TGTGCCAGCAGTGAAAATAGGACAGGCGGAGCGGGAGCCGACTACAATGAGCAGTTCTTC
TRBV7-2	once	17	TRBD2	TRBJ2-7	CASSLGLAGGHSYEQYF	TGTGCCAGCAGCTTAGGACTAGCGGGGGGACATTCCTACGAGCAGTACTTC
TRBV28	once	13	NA	TRBJ2-5	CASSFGLQETQYF	TGTGCCAGCAGTTTTGGGCTCCAAGAGACCCAGTACTTC
TRBV9	NA	15	NA	TRBJ2-1	CASSVGSISYNEQFF	TGTGCCAGCAGCGTAGGGAGTATAAGCTACAATGAGCAGTTCTTC
TRBV11-2	NA	15	TRBD2	TRBJ2-7	CASSNTGTSGYEQYF	TGTGCCAGCAGCAACACCGGGACTAGCGGTTACGAGCAGTACTTC
TRBV19	few	14	TRBD1	TRBJ2-7	CASSPGQVSYEQYF	TGTGCCAGTAGTCCGGGACAGGTCTCCTACGAGCAGTACTTC
TRBV9	NA	14	TRBD1	TRBJ2-7	CASSADRGPIQQYF	TGTGCCAGCAGCGCGGACAGGGGCCCAATCCAGCAGTACTTC
TRBV2	NA	12	NA	TRBJ2-7	CASRTSSYEQYF	TGTGCCAGCAGGACTTCGTCCTACGAGCAGTACTTC
TRBV19	NA	13	TRBD1	TRBJ1-1	CASRQGAGDEAFF	TGTGCCAGTAGACAGGGGGCTGGAGATGAAGCTTTCTTT
TRBV30	NA	11	NA	TRBJ2-7	CAWSVQSEQYF	TGTGCCTGGAGTGTACAGTCCGAGCAGTACTTC
TRBV2	NA	12	NA	TRBJ1-2	CASSEWAGGYTF	TGTGCCAGCAGTGAGTGGGCGGGTGGCTACACCTTC
TRBV19	NA	12	TRBD1	TRBJ2-5	CASSSGGETQYF	TGTGCCAGTAGCTCAGGGGGAGAGACCCAGTACTTC
TRBV6-1	NA	14	NA	TRBJ2-1	CASSLDPVVDEQFF	TGTGCCAGCAGCCTAGACCCGGTCGTCGATGAGCAGTTCTTC
TRBV5-1	NA	12	NA	TRBJ1-1	CASSFSGTEAFF	TGCGCCAGCAGCTTTTCAGGGACTGAAGCTTTCTTT
TRBV7-8	NA	18	TRBD2	TRBJ2-1	CASSPHRTSGERYNEQFF	TGTGCCAGCAGCCCGCACCGGACTAGCGGAGAACGATACAATGAGCAGTTCTTC
TRBV2	once	10	NA	TRBJ2-5	CASSGGTQYF	TGTGCCAGCAGTGGAGGGACCCAGTACTTC
TRBV25-1	NA	11	TRBD1	TRBJ2-5	CASSGQGTQYF	TGTGCCAGCAGTGGACAGGGGACCCAGTACTTC
TRBV5-4	NA	15	NA	TRBJ1-1	CASSLDTGEGAEAFF	TGTGCCAGCAGCTTGGATACGGGGGAAGGTGCTGAAGCTTTCTTT
TRBV11-3	NA	14	NA	TRBJ1-1	CASSLGRSTTEAFF	TGTGCCAGCAGCCTAGGGAGGTCCACCACTGAAGCTTTCTTT
TRBV12-5	NA	13	NA	TRBJ1-1	CASGLPRFFEAFF	TGTGCTAGTGGTTTGCCCAGATTTTTCGAAGCTTTCTTT
TRBV28	NA	16	NA	TRBJ2-7	CATRRSGGASSYEQYF	TGTGCCACCCGGAGGAGCGGCGGGGCAAGCTCCTACGAGCAGTACTTC
TRBV7-9	NA	15	TRBD1	TRBJ2-7	CASSLGTGTVDEQYF	TGTGCCAGCAGCTTAGGAACAGGGACAGTCGACGAGCAGTACTTC
TRBV5-4	NA	14	NA	TRBJ2-7	CASSLMWSSYEQYF	TGTGCCAGCAGCTTGATGTGGAGCTCCTACGAGCAGTACTTC
TRBV25-1	NA	12	TRBD1	TRBJ2-7	CASRGDSYEQYF	TGTGCCAGCAGGGGGGACAGCTACGAGCAGTACTTC
TRBV4-2	NA	13	NA	TRBJ2-2	CASSHSDTGELFF	TGTGCCAGCAGCCACTCTGACACCGGGGAGCTGTTTTTT
TRBV5-1	NA	16	TRBD1	TRBJ1-2	CASSLAPTGGADGYTF	TGCGCCAGCAGCTTGGCCCCGACAGGGGGCGCCGATGGCTACACCTTC
TRBV4-1	NA	15	TRBD2	TRBJ2-7	CASSQDPSGGYEQYF	TGCGCCAGCAGCCAAGATCCTAGCGGGGGCTACGAGCAGTACTTC
TRBV7-6	NA	15	TRBD2	TRBJ2-1	CASSLLLAGDHEQFF	TGTGCCAGCAGCTTATTACTAGCGGGAGATCATGAGCAGTTCTTC
TRBV30	NA	15	NA	TRBJ2-3	CAWRLNGYLTDTQYF	TGTGCCTGGCGACTGAACGGATACCTCACAGATACGCAGTATTTT
TRBV19	NA	13	NA	TRBJ1-1	CASFDRSPPEAFF	TGTGCCAGTTTTGACAGATCCCCACCTGAAGCTTTCTTT
TRBV6-5	NA	16	TRBD1	TRBJ1-2	CASSYPGTGGPYGYTF	TGTGCCAGCAGTTACCCCGGGACAGGGGGGCCCTATGGCTACACCTTC
TRBV19	NA	16	TRBD2	TRBJ2-3	CASSRRTSGSTDTQYF	TGTGCCAGTAGTAGGCGGACTAGCGGAAGCACAGATACGCAGTATTTT
TRBV29-1	NA	15	TRBD2	TRBJ2-6	CSVGLADSGANVLTF	TGCAGCGTGGGACTAGCGGACTCTGGGGCCAACGTCCTGACTTTC
TRBV27	NA	14	NA	TRBJ1-1	CASSSQIMNTEAFF	TGTGCCAGCAGTTCCCAAATCATGAACACTGAAGCTTTCTTT
TRBV6-1	NA	12	NA	TRBJ2-3	CASSQPGDTQYF	TGTGCCAGCAGTCAACCCGGAGATACGCAGTATTTT
TRBV15	NA	15	TRBD1	TRBJ2-7	CATRPDRGAFYEQYF	TGTGCCACCAGGCCCGACAGGGGCGCCTTCTACGAGCAGTACTTC
TRBV6-1	NA	12	TRBD2	TRBJ2-3	CASNGRTSEVYF	TGTGCCAGCAATGGACGGACTAGCGAAGTTTATTTT